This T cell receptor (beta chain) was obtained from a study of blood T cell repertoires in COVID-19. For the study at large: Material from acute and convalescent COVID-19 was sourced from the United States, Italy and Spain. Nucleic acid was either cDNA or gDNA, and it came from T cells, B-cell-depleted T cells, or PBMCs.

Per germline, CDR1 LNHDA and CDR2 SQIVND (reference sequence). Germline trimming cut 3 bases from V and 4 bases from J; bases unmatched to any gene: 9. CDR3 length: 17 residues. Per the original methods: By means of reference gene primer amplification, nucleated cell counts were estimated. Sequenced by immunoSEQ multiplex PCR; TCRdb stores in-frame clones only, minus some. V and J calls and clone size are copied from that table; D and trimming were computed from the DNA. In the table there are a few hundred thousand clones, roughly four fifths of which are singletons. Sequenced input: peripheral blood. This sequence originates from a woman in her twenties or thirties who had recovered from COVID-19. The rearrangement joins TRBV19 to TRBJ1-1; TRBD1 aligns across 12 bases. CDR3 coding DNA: TGTGCCAGTAGTATGCTCCGGGACAGGGGGCGAGGCACTGAAGCTTTCTTT. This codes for CASSMLRDRGRGTEAFF.